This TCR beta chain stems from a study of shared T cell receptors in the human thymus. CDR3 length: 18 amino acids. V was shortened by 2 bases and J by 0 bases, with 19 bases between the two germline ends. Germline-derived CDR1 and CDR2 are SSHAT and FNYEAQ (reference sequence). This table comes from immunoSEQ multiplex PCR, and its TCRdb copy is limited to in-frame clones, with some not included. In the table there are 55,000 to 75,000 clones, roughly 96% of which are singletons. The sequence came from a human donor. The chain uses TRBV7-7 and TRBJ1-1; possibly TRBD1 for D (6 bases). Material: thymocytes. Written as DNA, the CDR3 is TGTGCCAGCAGCTTACGGGGGGCAGTCGCCAATATGAACACTGAAGCTTTCTTT. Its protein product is CASSLRGAVANMNTEAFF. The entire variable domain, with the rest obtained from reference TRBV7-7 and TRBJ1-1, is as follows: GAGVSQSPRYKVTKRGQDVTLRCDPISSHATLYWYQQALGQGPEFLTYFNYEAQPDKSGLPSDRFSAERPEGSISTLTIQRTEQRDSAMYRCASSLRGAVANMNTEAFFGQGTRLTVV.